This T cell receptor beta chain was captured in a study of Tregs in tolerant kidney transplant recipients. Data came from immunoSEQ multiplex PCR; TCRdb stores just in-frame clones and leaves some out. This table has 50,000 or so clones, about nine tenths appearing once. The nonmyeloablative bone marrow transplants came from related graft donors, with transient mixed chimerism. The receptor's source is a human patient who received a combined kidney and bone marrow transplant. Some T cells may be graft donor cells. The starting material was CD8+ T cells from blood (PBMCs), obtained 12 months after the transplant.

The DNA for the CDR3 is TGTGCCAGCAGCCAAGGTTCTCAGGGATATGAGCAGTTCTTC. Amino acid sequence: CASSQGSQGYEQFF. This chain connects TRBV4-2 to TRBJ2-1, with D maybe TRBD1 (5 bases). Trimming cost V 1 base and J 8 bases, with 12 bases left between them. CDR3 length: 14 amino acids. Germline CDR1 is LGHNA and CDR2 is YNFKEQ.